This TCR beta chain appears in the sequencing data of a study of CD8 T cells in ankylosing spondylitis. TCRdb called the 5' RACE reads again in MiXCR, with one record for every CDR3 protein. Altogether around 35,000 distinct CDR3 sequences are present, more than 9.5% being singletons, with the ten largest covering around 20%. Per germline, CDR1 SGHTA and CDR2 FQGNSA. Trimming cost V 5 bases and J 7 bases; bases outside gene matches: 6. The CDR3 runs 15 residues. The sample holds a few counts of this clonotype. Material: synovial fluid, either unsorted or a sorted T cell fraction (not recorded which). The sequence derives from a male donor with ankylosing spondylitis. The chain has TRBV7-2 and TRBJ1-6; TRBD1 matches 9 bases. The CDR3 DNA reads TGTGCCAGCAGCCTTCAAGGGACAGGGAATTCACCCCTCCACTTT. It specifies CASSLQGTGNSPLHF.